Following are 5 T cell receptor beta chains from one sample sequenced in a study of blood T cell repertoires in COVID-19. Repertoires were generated with immunoSEQ multiplex PCR, while TCRdb's copy carries only in-frame clones and drops some. The sample comprises tens of thousands of clones, less than 90% of which are singletons, and about 1.2% rests with the top ten. Source material: peripheral blood. The receptors shown here come from a man between 60 and 75 years old with acute or convalescent COVID-19.

The CDR3, as DNA: TGTGCCAGCAGCCCGGGGGTTGGGAACACCGGGGAGCTGTTTTTT. It codes for CASSPGVGNTGELFF. The chain employs TRBV7-9 and TRBJ2-2, with D possibly matching TRBD2 (6 bases). Germline CDR1 reads SEHNR; CDR2 reads FQNEAQ (reference sequence). V shed 5 bases and J shed 1 base, with 11 bases lying between them. The CDR3 is made up of 15 amino acids.

This chain connects TRBV19 to TRBJ1-2; no firm D call. The germline V and J ends were trimmed by 7 bases and 5 bases, with 14 bases remaining between them. This CDR3 is 13 amino acids long. Germline assignment: CDR1 LNHDA and CDR2 SQIVND (reference sequence). Written as DNA, the CDR3 is TGTGCCAGTAACCATGCTATTCTGTATGGCTACACCTTC. Protein sequence: CASNHAILYGYTF.

This clone was counted a few times. V gene TRBV7-2 combines with J gene TRBJ2-1; D gene uncertain. The CDR3 length is 15 residues. Germline V gene data show CDR1 as SGHTA and CDR2 as FQGNSA. Trimming took 0 bases from V and 5 from J, leaving 11 bases between them. Written as DNA, the CDR3 is TGTGCCAGCAGCTTAGCGTCTCGTCTTCACAATGAGCAGTTCTTC. Protein sequence: CASSLASRLHNEQFF. Filled out from reference TRBV7-2 and TRBJ2-1, the complete variable domain reads GAGVSQSPSNKVTEKGKDVELRCDPISGHTALYWYRQSLGQGLEFLIYFQGNSAPDKSGLPSDRFSAERTGGSVSTLTIQRTQQEDSAVYLCASSLASRLHNEQFFGPGTRLTVL.

This clone was counted a few times. The rearrangement uses TRBV29-1 and TRBJ1-1; tentative D call: TRBD1 (5 bases). Germline values: CDR1 SQVTM, CDR2 ANQGSEA. The V and J ends lost 4 bases and 2 bases respectively, with 11 bases between them. This CDR3 has 13 amino acids. CDR3 residues: CSVATAKNTEAFF. The CDR3 region has the DNA TGCAGCGTTGCGACAGCCAAAAACACTGAAGCTTTCTTT.

CDR3 protein: CASSRREVIGSPLHF. CDR3 nucleotides: TGTGCCAGCAGCAGGAGAGAGGTAATAGGTTCACCCCTCCACTTT. The chain uses TRBV3-1 (or the pseudogene TRBV3-2) and TRBJ1-6; D ambiguous. V lost 5 bases to trimming and J lost 9 bases, with 17 bases between them. This CDR3 has 15 amino acids. CDR1 is LGHDT, CDR2 YNNKEL, per germline (reference sequence).